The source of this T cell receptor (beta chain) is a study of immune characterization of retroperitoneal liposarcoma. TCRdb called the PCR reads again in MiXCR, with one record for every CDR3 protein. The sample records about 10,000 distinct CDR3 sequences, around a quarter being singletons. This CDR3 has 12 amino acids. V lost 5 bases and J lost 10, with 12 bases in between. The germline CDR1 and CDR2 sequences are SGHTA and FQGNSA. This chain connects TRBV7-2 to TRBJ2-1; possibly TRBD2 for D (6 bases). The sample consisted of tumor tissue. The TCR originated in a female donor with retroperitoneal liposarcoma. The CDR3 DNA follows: TGTGCCAGCAGCGGGAGGAGGAACGAGCAGTTCTTC. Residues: CASSGRRNEQFF. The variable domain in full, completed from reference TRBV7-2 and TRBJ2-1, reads GAGVSQSPSNKVTEKGKDVELRCDPISGHTALYWYRQSLGQGLEFLIYFQGNSAPDKSGLPSDRFSAERTGGSVSTLTIQRTQQEDSAVYLCASSGRRNEQFFGPGTRLTVL.